Listed here are 5 T cell receptor beta chains from one sample, sequenced in a study of early T cells in non-severe SARS-CoV-2 infection. TCRdb re-called the 5' RACE reads through MiXCR, storing one row per CDR3 protein. The sample shows about 63,000 distinct CDR3 sequences, under 15% of them seen only once. The sample consisted of whole blood. Source of these receptors: an adult who was a healthcare worker with PCR-confirmed SARS-CoV-2 infection or an uninfected control (not recorded which).

This chain joins TRBV29-1 and TRBJ1-1; D is ambiguous. V lost 4 bases and J 2 bases, leaving 14 bases between the germline ends. From germline, CDR1 is SQVTM and CDR2 ANQGSEA. The CDR3 runs 14 residues. CDR3 bases: TGCAGCGTTGGAGGGAGTGGGTTAAACACTGAAGCTTTCTTT. It encodes CSVGGSGLNTEAFF.

The chain joins TRBV27 to TRBJ1-4; D is unresolved. Germline assignment: CDR1 MNHEY and CDR2 SMNVEV (reference sequence). The CDR3 is 14 amino acids. V dropped 6 bases and J dropped 0 bases, with 8 bases sitting between them. The CDR3 loop reads CASSRSATNEKLFF. The CDR3 DNA is TGTGCCAGCAGCCGGAGTGCAACTAATGAAAAACTGTTTTTT.

In its sample, this clonotype was seen many times. V usage is TRBV11-2 and J usage is TRBJ2-7, with a weak D call TRBD1 (5 bases). Trimming shortened V by 5 bases and J by 5 bases, and 13 bases separated the two germline ends. This CDR3 comprises 13 residues. In germline, CDR1 is SGHAT, CDR2 FQNNGV. CDR3 nucleotide sequence: TGTGCCAGCAGCCCAACGACAGTCCACGAGCAGTACTTC. Protein: CASSPTTVHEQYF.

This clonotype has more than one count but fewer than ten. This rearrangement joins TRBV9 to TRBJ2-7; D gene ambiguous. The CDR3 spans 14 residues. V gave up 4 bases and J gave up 0 bases, with 11 bases separating them. Germline V gene sequence: CDR1 SGDLS, CDR2 YYNGEE. For the CDR3, the DNA is TGTGCCAGCAGCCCATCAGGAAGCTCCTACGAGCAGTACTTC. This translates into CASSPSGSSYEQYF.

The table lists this clonotype with many counts. The rearrangement joins TRBV29-1 to TRBJ2-2, with 8 bases aligning to TRBD1. The length of the CDR3 is 13 residues. V shed 7 bases and J 6 bases; nucleotides not matched to a gene: 7. Germline values: CDR1 SQVTM, CDR2 ANQGSEA. The CDR3 coding sequence is TGCAGCGCCACGGACAGGGTGGCCGGGGAGCTGTTTTTT. It encodes CSATDRVAGELFF.